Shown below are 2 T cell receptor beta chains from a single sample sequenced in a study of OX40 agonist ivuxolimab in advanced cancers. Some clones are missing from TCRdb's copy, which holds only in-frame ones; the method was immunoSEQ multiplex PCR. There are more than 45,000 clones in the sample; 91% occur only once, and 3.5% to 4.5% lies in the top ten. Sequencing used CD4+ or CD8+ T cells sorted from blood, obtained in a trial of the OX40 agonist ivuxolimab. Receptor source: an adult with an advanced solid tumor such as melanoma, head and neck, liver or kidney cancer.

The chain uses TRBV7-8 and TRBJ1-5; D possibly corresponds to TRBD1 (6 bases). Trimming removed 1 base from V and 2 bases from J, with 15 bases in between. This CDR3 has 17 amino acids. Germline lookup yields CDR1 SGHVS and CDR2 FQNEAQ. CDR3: CASSLEGGDSRNQPQHF. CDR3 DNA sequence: TGTGCCAGCAGCTTAGAGGGGGGTGACTCTCGCAATCAGCCCCAGCATTTT.

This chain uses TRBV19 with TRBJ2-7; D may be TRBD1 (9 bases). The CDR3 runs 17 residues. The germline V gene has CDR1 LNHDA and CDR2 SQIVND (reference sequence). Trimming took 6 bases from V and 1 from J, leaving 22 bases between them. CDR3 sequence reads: CASSDSGGQGFSYEQYF. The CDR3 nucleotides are TGTGCCAGTAGCGACAGCGGGGGACAGGGATTTTCCTACGAGCAGTACTTC.